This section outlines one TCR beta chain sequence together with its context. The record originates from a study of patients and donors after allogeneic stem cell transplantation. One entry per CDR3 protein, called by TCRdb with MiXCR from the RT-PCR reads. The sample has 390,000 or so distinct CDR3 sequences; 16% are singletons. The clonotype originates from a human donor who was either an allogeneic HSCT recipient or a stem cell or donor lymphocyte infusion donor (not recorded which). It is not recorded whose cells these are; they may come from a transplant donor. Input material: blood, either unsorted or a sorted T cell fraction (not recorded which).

CDR3 protein: CAIRPGQGYEQYF. The CDR3 DNA is TGTGCCATCAGACCGGGACAGGGGTACGAGCAGTACTTC. The chain carries TRBV10-3 and TRBJ2-7; 10 nucleotides line up with TRBD1. Germline loops: CDR1 ENHRY, CDR2 SYGVKD. Losses at the gene ends were 6 bases for V and 4 bases for J; bases not matched to a gene: 3. The CDR3 is 13 amino acids.